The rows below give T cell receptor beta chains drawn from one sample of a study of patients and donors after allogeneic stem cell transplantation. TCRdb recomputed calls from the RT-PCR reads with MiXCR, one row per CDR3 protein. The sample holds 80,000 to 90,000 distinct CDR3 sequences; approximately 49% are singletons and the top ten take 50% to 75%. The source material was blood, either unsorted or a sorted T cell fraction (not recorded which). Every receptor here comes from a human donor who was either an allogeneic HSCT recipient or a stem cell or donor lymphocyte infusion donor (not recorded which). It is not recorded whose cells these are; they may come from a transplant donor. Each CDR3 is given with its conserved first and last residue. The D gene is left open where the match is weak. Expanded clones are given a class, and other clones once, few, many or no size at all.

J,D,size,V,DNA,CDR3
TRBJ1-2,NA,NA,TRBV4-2,TGTGCCAGCAGCCAAGCCGGCGGGTACTATGGCTACACCTTC,CASSQAGGYYGYTF
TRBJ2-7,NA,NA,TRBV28,TGTGCCAGCAGTTTGGACGGACCCTACGAGCAGTACTTC,CASSLDGPYEQYF
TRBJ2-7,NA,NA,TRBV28,TGTGCCAGCAGTTTAAACGAGCAGTACTTC,CASSLNEQYF
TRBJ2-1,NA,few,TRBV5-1,TGCGCCAGCAGCACCCTGGGGTCTAACAATGAGCAGTTCTTC,CASSTLGSNNEQFF
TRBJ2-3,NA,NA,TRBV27,TGTGCCAGCAGTTTATCTAGTCCCACAGATACGCAGTATTTT,CASSLSSPTDTQYF
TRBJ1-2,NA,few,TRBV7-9,TGTGCCAGCAGCTTAGCGTCAGATAACTATGGCTACACCTTC,CASSLASDNYGYTF
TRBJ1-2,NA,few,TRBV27,TGTGCCAGCAGCTCTCCCGGACAGCTTAACTATGGCTACACCTTC,CASSSPGQLNYGYTF
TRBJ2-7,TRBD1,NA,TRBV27,TGTGCCAGCAGTTTAAATTGGGGCAGGGGGCGCTACGAGCAGTACTTC,CASSLNWGRGRYEQYF
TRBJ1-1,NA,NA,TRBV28,TGTGCCAGCAGTTTGGTCCCCCAGGGTCGAGAAGACACTGAAGCTTTCTTT,CASSLVPQGREDTEAFF
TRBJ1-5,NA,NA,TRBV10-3,TGTGCCATCAGTGACCCGTACCAGCCCCAGCATTTT,CAISDPYQPQHF
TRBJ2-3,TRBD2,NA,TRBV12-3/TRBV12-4,TGTGCCAGCATATTAGCGGGAGGGAGTACAGATACGCAGTATTTT,CASILAGGSTDTQYF
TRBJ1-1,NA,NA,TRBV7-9,TGTGCCAGCAGGTGGGGGGGCGAGGGCACTGAAGCTTTCTTT,CASRWGGEGTEAFF
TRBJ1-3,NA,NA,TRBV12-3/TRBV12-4,TGTGCCAGCAGACTTCAGCCGAGCTCTGGAAACACCATATATTTT,CASRLQPSSGNTIYF
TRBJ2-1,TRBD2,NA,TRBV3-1,TGTGCCAGCAGCCTCAGGATAGCGGGAGGGATCTACAATGAGCAGTTCTTC,CASSLRIAGGIYNEQFF
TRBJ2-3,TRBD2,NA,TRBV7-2,TGTGCCAGCAGCATAGGGACTAGCGTGTTTGAATATTTT,CASSIGTSVFEYF
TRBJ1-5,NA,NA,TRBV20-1,TGCAGTGCTATAAACGGGGCGGATAGCAATCAGCCCCAGCATTTT,CSAINGADSNQPQHF
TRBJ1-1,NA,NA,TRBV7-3,TGTGCCAGCAGCTTGGGACACCAGAACACTGAAGCTTTCTTT,CASSLGHQNTEAFF
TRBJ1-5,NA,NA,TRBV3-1,TGTGCCAGCAGCCAAGGGGGGGGCAATCAGCCCCAGCATTTT,CASSQGGGNQPQHF
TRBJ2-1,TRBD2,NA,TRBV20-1,TGCAGTGCCGGGACTAGCGGGAGTTCCTACAATGAGCAGTTCTTC,CSAGTSGSSYNEQFF
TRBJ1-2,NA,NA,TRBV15,TGTGCCACCAGCCTTCTCCGGGACACGGGGTATCGGGACTATGGCTACACCTTC,CATSLLRDTGYRDYGYTF
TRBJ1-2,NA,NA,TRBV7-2,TGTGCCAGCAGTTCTATCCCCGACAGCTATGGCTACACCTTC,CASSSIPDSYGYTF
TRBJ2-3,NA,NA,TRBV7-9,TGTGCCACGTTAGATACGCAGTATTTT,CATLDTQYF
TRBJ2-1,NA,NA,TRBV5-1,TGCGCCAGCAGCTCAACAAGGATTACGGGGAATGAGCAGTTCTTC,CASSSTRITGNEQFF
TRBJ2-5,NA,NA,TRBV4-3,TGCGCCAGCAGCCCATCTCCGGCTGAAGAGACCCAGTACTTC,CASSPSPAEETQYF
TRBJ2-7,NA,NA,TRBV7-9,TGTGCCAGCAGCTTAGTCGTCAGTTTCTACGAGCAGTACTTC,CASSLVVSFYEQYF
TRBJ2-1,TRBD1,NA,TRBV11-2,TGTGCCAGCAGCTTAGATGGGACAGGAAACAATGAGCAGTTCTTC,CASSLDGTGNNEQFF
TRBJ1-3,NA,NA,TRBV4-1,TGCGCCAGCAGCTCAAGATCTCCTATCTCTGGAAACACCATATATTTT,CASSSRSPISGNTIYF
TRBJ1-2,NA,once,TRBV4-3,TGCGCCAGCAGCCAAGCCGCGAGGAGCCGCTATGGCTACACCTTC,CASSQAARSRYGYTF
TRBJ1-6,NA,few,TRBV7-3,TGTGCCAGCAGCCAAACGGGGGTGGGTTCACCCCTCCACTTT,CASSQTGVGSPLHF
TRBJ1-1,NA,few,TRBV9,TGTGCCAGCAGCGCCCCAGCGGGGGCAGGTCTGTACACTGAAGCTTTCTTT,CASSAPAGAGLYTEAFF
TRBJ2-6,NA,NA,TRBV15,TGTGCCTCCGGCCCTTCTGGGGCCAACGTCCTGACTTTC,CASGPSGANVLTF
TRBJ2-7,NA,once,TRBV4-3,TGCGCCAGCAGCCAAGGGAGGGGTTTCGCCTACGAGCAGTACTTC,CASSQGRGFAYEQYF
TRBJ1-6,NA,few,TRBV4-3,TGCGCCAGCAGCCAAGATAAGATTTGGGGAAGGTCCTCAAGGTCCTATAATTCACCCCTCCACTTT,CASSQDKIWGRSSRSYNSPLHF
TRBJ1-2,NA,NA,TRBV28,TGTGCCAGCACCCCCTCTGGCGTTGGCTACACCTTC,CASTPSGVGYTF
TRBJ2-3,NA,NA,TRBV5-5,TGTGCCAGCAGGCCTCTAAGCACAGATACGCAGTATTTT,CASRPLSTDTQYF
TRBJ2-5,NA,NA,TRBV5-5,TGTGCCAGCAGCTTGGGGGCTAACCAAGAGACCCAGTACTTC,CASSLGANQETQYF
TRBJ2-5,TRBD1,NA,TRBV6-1,TGTGCCACCGTAGGGACAGGGAACTGGGAGACCCAGTACTTC,CATVGTGNWETQYF